A selection of T cell receptor beta chains follows, all from one sample in a study of T cells in Graves' hyperthyroidism and ophthalmopathy. One entry per CDR3 protein, called by TCRdb with MiXCR from the multiplex PCR reads. The sample records under 800,000 distinct CDR3 sequences, around 15% being singletons. The specimen sequenced was blood. All receptors derive from a woman aged 18-30 years with Graves' hyperthyroidism. Both conserved end residues are part of each CDR3. The order of the fields is D gene, CDR3 length, V gene, J gene, clone size, CDR3 DNA, CDR3 protein. A D gene is named only where the DNA matches it firmly. Clone size appears in some rows only: once, few, many, or a class for an expanded clone.

D: NA; length: 14; V: TRBV12-3/TRBV12-4; J: TRBJ1-1; size: few; DNA: TGTGCCAGCAGTTTCTCTATACCGAACACTGAAGCTTTCTTT; CDR3: CASSFSIPNTEAFF
D: NA; length: 14; V: TRBV2; J: TRBJ2-5; size: many; DNA: TGTGCCAGCAGGAGGTATACCGAGATGGAGACCCAGTACTTC; CDR3: CASRRYTEMETQYF
D: TRBD1; length: 15; V: TRBV7-9; J: TRBJ1-1; size: NA; DNA: TGTGCCAGCAGCTTAGGGACAGGGGCGGACACTGAAGCTTTCTTT; CDR3: CASSLGTGADTEAFF
D: NA; length: 14; V: TRBV7-9; J: TRBJ2-1; size: few; DNA: TGTGCCAGCAGCTGGGACACGCGCTACAATGAGCAGTTCTTC; CDR3: CASSWDTRYNEQFF
D: TRBD2; length: 18; V: TRBV3-1; J: TRBJ2-1; size: many; DNA: TGTGCCAGCAGCCAAGAAAGGTCTAGCGGGAAGTATTACAATGAGCAGTTCTTC; CDR3: CASSQERSSGKYYNEQFF
D: NA; length: 12; V: TRBV3-1; J: TRBJ1-2; size: many; DNA: TGTGCCAGCAGCGGGGAGGTCTATGGCTACACCTTC; CDR3: CASSGEVYGYTF
D: NA; length: 14; V: TRBV7-2; J: TRBJ2-1; size: many; DNA: TGTGCCAGCAGCGCACCGGGACCGTACAATGAGCAGTTCTTC; CDR3: CASSAPGPYNEQFF
D: NA; length: 14; V: TRBV3-1; J: TRBJ1-1; size: many; DNA: TGTGCCAGCAGCCAAAAGGGGACGAACACTGAAGCTTTCTTT; CDR3: CASSQKGTNTEAFF
D: NA; length: 17; V: TRBV9; J: TRBJ1-2; size: NA; DNA: TGTGCCAGCAGGGGGGGGGGTACAAACCCCAATAACTATGGCTACACCTTC; CDR3: CASRGGGTNPNNYGYTF
D: NA; length: 12; V: TRBV30; J: TRBJ1-2; size: NA; DNA: TGTGCCTGTAGTGACGCCAGTTGGAGCTACACCTTC; CDR3: CACSDASWSYTF
D: NA; length: 13; V: TRBV12-3/TRBV12-4; J: TRBJ2-2; size: NA; DNA: TGTGCCCTGGGACGTGCGAACACCGGGGAGCTGTTTTTT; CDR3: CALGRANTGELFF
D: TRBD1; length: 12; V: TRBV29-1; J: TRBJ2-7; size: NA; DNA: TGCAGCGCCAGGGGGCTCCCCTACGAGCAGTACTTC; CDR3: CSARGLPYEQYF
D: TRBD1; length: 15; V: TRBV29-1; J: TRBJ1-6; size: many; DNA: TGCAGCGCCATTCTTACAGGGGGCGTTGATTCACCCCTCCACTTT; CDR3: CSAILTGGVDSPLHF